The subject of this entry is one T cell receptor beta chain. Its antigen is not known. The table came from immunoSEQ multiplex PCR; TCRdb's copy has only in-frame clones and leaves some out. This sample has approximately 980,000 clones, with over 60% found just once. The sample comes from a study of shared clonotypes between healthy human individuals. The study's findings and limits: Blood was the only sampled material, and tissue repertoires likely differ.

V shed 7 bases and J shed 7 bases, with 16 bases lying between them. The CDR3 totals 13 residues. Germline lookup yields CDR1 SGHAT and CDR2 FQNNGV. The chain links TRBV11-2 to TRBJ1-1; no clear D gene. The material sequenced was memory CD4+ T cells sorted from blood. Subset of the sample: CD45RA-negative fraction. This TCR was sampled from a man between 18 and 35 years old in good health. The CDR3: CASTSTWASEAFF. The CDR3, as DNA: TGTGCCAGCACCTCTACTTGGGCCAGTGAAGCTTTCTTT.